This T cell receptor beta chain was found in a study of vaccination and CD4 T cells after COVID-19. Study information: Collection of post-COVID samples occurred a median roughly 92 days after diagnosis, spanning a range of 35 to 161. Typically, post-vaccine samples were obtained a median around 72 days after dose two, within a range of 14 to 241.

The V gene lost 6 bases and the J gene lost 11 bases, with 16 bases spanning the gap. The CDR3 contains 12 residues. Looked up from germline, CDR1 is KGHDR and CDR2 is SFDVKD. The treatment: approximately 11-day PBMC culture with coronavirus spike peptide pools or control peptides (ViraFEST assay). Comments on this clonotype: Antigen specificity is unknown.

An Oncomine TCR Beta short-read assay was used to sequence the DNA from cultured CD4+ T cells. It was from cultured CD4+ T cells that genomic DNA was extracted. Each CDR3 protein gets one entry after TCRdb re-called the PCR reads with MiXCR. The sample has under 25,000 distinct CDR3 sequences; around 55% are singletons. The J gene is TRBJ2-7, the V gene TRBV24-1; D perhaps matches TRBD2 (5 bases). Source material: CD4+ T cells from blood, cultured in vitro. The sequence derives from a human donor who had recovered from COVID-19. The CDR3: CATSLSRGIKYF. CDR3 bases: TGTGCCACCAGTCTGTCCCGAGGGATCAAGTACTTC.